A selection of T cell receptor beta chains follows, all from one sample in a study of identifying expanded T cells in peripheral blood. Some clones are missing from TCRdb's copy, which holds only in-frame ones; the method was immunoSEQ multiplex PCR. The sample yields 100,000 to 150,000 clones, 86% seen once. The specimen was blood. The receptors derive from a person aged 18 to 70 in good health. The conserved cysteine and the conserved F or W are not part of the CDR3 here. The order of the fields is D gene, V gene, clone size, CDR3 protein. The D gene is left open where the match is weak. The listing skips clone size in some rows; elsewhere it reads once, few, many or a size class.

D: NA
V: TRBV6-1
size: NA
CDR3: ASKPRRAGEETQY

D: NA
V: TRBV7-3
size: NA
CDR3: ASSSFGDTQY

D: TRBD2
V: TRBV11-2
size: NA
CDR3: AVGGLAGGLETQY

D: NA
V: TRBV23-1
size: NA
CDR3: ARLDRLAKNIQY

D: NA
V: TRBV18
size: once
CDR3: ASSPRTENTGELF

D: NA
V: TRBV6-5
size: NA
CDR3: ASSPPGQPQH

D: NA
V: TRBV9
size: NA
CDR3: ASSPLGRQTDTQY

D: TRBD2
V: TRBV6-4
size: NA
CDR3: ASSDSGLAGGYTGELF

D: NA
V: TRBV2
size: NA
CDR3: ASSGSSGEVNTQY

D: TRBD1
V: TRBV5-4
size: few
CDR3: ASRHDGTGQEKLF

D: TRBD2
V: TRBV9
size: NA
CDR3: ASSVAGGPINEQF

D: TRBD1
V: TRBV27
size: NA
CDR3: ASSLTPDRSGTGELF

D: NA
V: TRBV7-9
size: NA
CDR3: ASSLPRGYGYT

D: NA
V: TRBV6-6
size: few
CDR3: ASSQNNEQF

D: NA
V: TRBV5-4
size: NA
CDR3: ASSLTEQETQY

D: NA
V: TRBV9
size: NA
CDR3: ASSVGTATNEKLF

D: TRBD1
V: TRBV6-5
size: NA
CDR3: ASSSGQGYEKLF

D: NA
V: TRBV5-1
size: once
CDR3: ASSLGLNTEAF

D: NA
V: TRBV15
size: NA
CDR3: ATSRDLRQARGELF

D: TRBD1
V: TRBV29-1
size: NA
CDR3: SVEDMTGVKETQY

D: NA
V: TRBV7-9
size: NA
CDR3: ASSLGGTNEKLF

D: NA
V: TRBV27
size: NA
CDR3: ASNPLGGNQPQH